The 3 T cell receptor beta chains in this list originate from one sample, sequenced in a study of PD-1 blockade in classical Hodgkin lymphoma. Profiling relied on immunoSEQ multiplex PCR, and the TCRdb table lists in-frame clones only, not all of them. The table has about 110,000 clones, 80% to 90% seen once. Every one of the patients relapsed after autologous stem cell transplantation (brentuximab vedotin exposure was variable). The sequences come from peripheral blood mononuclear cells (PBMCs), collected before the second cycle of nivolumab. The receptors stem from a human donor with classical Hodgkin lymphoma.

The V gene is TRBV1, the J gene TRBJ2-7; the table's D call of TRBD2 was not tested on the DNA. TRBV1 is flagged as a pseudogene. The CDR3 is 17 amino acids. The DNA of the CDR3 is TGCACCTGCGAGTGGGGACTAGCGGGACCTACCTCCTACGAGCAGTACTTC. Its translation is CTCEWGLAGPTSYEQYF.

This chain connects TRBV4-2 to TRBJ2-1, with 7 bases that match TRBD2. The junction had 6 bases not matched to a gene; V was cut back by 1 base and J by 0 bases. The V gene's germline CDR1 is LGHNA and CDR2 YNFKEQ. This CDR3 has 17 amino acids. The CDR3 region is CASSQASSGSSYNEQFF. CDR3 DNA: TGTGCCAGCAGCCAAGCCTCTAGCGGTAGCTCCTACAATGAGCAGTTCTTC.

This rearrangement joins TRBV6-6 to TRBJ2-2, with 7 bases fitting TRBD1. Germline V gives CDR1 MNHNY, CDR2 SVGAGI (reference sequence). The V segment lost 5 bases and the J segment 3 bases; nucleotides outside the gene matches: 0. The CDR3 covers 13 residues. Here the CDR3 DNA reads TGTGCCAGCAGTGGGACAGACACCGGGGAGCTGTTTTTT. This translates into CASSGTDTGELFF.